A selection of T cell receptor beta chains follows, all from one sample in a study of T cells in Graves' hyperthyroidism and ophthalmopathy. Via MiXCR, TCRdb re-called the multiplex PCR reads, giving one row per CDR3 protein. The sample shows hundreds of thousands of distinct CDR3 sequences, 38% of them seen only once. Sequenced input: blood. Receptors originate from a man aged 18 to 30 with Graves' hyperthyroidism. Each CDR3 is given with its conserved first and last residue. A D gene is named only where the DNA matches it firmly. For some rows the clone size is stated as once, few or many, or as a class when expanded; others skip it.

v_gene	abundance	j_gene	d_gene	len	CDR3nt	CDR3aa
TRBV2	.	TRBJ2-1	TRBD2	13	TGTGCCAGCACCCAAGGACTAGCTGATGAGCAGTTCTTC	CASTQGLADEQFF
TRBV7-2	.	TRBJ1-1	.	15	TGTGCCAGCAGCTCGGGGCCGGAGAAGAACACTGAAGCTTTCTTT	CASSSGPEKNTEAFF
TRBV6-5	.	TRBJ1-3	.	15	TGTGTCAGCAGTTACGGGGGGGCGCATGGAAACACCATATATTTT	CVSSYGGAHGNTIYF
TRBV7-8	.	TRBJ2-2	TRBD2	18	TGTGCCAGCAGCCAAGGGGGACCGGGACTAGTGGACACCGGGGAGCTGTTTTTT	CASSQGGPGLVDTGELFF
TRBV15	many	TRBJ2-7	.	16	TGTGCCACCAGCACCGTTTCCGGGACGGGAATCTACGAGCAGTACTTC	CATSTVSGTGIYEQYF
TRBV9	.	TRBJ1-2	.	13	TGTGCCAGCAGCGGGGGGCTCGGCTATGGCTACACCTTC	CASSGGLGYGYTF
TRBV13	.	TRBJ2-7	TRBD1	14	TGTGCCAGCAACTGGGGACAGGGGCTCTACGAGCAGTACTTC	CASNWGQGLYEQYF
TRBV13	few	TRBJ2-7	TRBD1	14	TGTGCCAGCAGCCAGGGACAGGGGGCAGCCGAGCAGTACTTC	CASSQGQGAAEQYF
TRBV7-9	.	TRBJ1-1	.	14	TGTGCCAGCAGCTTAAACAGGGTTAGCACTGAAGCTTTCTTT	CASSLNRVSTEAFF
TRBV5-1	few	TRBJ2-5	TRBD2	14	TGCGCCAGCAGCTTGGTGGGGGAGGGAGAGACCCAGTACTTC	CASSLVGEGETQYF
TRBV4-1	.	TRBJ1-5	.	15	TGCGCCAGCAGCCAAGTCGACATTAGCAATCAGCCCCAGCATTTT	CASSQVDISNQPQHF
TRBV5-6	many	TRBJ2-2	.	13	TGTGCCAGCAGCTTGGTTGCCACCGGGGAGCTGTTTTTT	CASSLVATGELFF
TRBV7-9	few	TRBJ1-1	.	14	TGTGCCAGCAGCTTAGCGCCAGGGTTACATGAAGCTTTCTTT	CASSLAPGLHEAFF
TRBV25-1	many	TRBJ2-2	.	14	TGTGCCAGCAGTGATGGGGTGGACACCGGGGAGCTGTTTTTT	CASSDGVDTGELFF
TRBV5-1	few	TRBJ1-4	.	15	TGCGCCAGCAGCTTGGTCAGCCCGGAGGACGAAAAACTGTTTTTT	CASSLVSPEDEKLFF
TRBV5-1	.	TRBJ2-7	TRBD2	12	TGCGCCAGTAGCGCGGGCGGGAGGCCTTGGGACTTC	CASSAGGRPWDF
TRBV5-1	.	TRBJ1-6	.	15	TGCGCCAGCAGCGAAGGGGGGAGGGGAAATTCACCCCTCCACTTT	CASSEGGRGNSPLHF
TRBV19	few	TRBJ2-2	TRBD2	17	TGTGCCAGTACCTCCCGGGCTAGCGGGTCGAATACCGGGGAGCTGTTTTTT	CASTSRASGSNTGELFF
TRBV7-6	few	TRBJ2-5	TRBD2	13	TGTGCCAGCAGCCCCCCGGGACTAGTCGCCCAGTACTTC	CASSPPGLVAQYF
TRBV7-6	.	TRBJ2-5	.	14	TGTGCCAGCAGCCAGGGCAGGGGAGGGGGGACCCAGTACTTC	CASSQGRGGGTQYF
TRBV25-1	.	TRBJ2-7	TRBD2	15	TGTGCCAGCAGCGTACTTGCGGGGGGGCCGGGGGAGCAGTACTTC	CASSVLAGGPGEQYF
TRBV7-2	.	TRBJ2-7	.	16	TGCGCCAGCAGCCAAGAGGGGGGCAGGGCCTCCTACGAGCAGTACTTC	CASSQEGGRASYEQYF
TRBV19	many	TRBJ1-1	.	13	TGTGCCACCTCAGGACTGATGAACACTGAAGCTTTCTTT	CATSGLMNTEAFF
TRBV9	many	TRBJ2-5	.	13	TGTGCCAGCAGCTCCTGGGGGGAAGAGACCCAGTACTTC	CASSSWGEETQYF
TRBV4-3	.	TRBJ2-5	.	15	TGCGCCAGCAGCAAGGGCGGGGCTCCCCAAGAGACCCAGTACTTC	CASSKGGAPQETQYF
TRBV2	many	TRBJ2-5	TRBD1	14	TGTGCCAGCGGGTTAAGACAGGGCTGGCAGACCCAGTACTTC	CASGLRQGWQTQYF
TRBV6-5	.	TRBJ1-1	.	14	TGTGCCAGCAGTGACGGGTACATGAACACTGAAGCTTTCTTT	CASSDGYMNTEAFF
TRBV5-1	.	TRBJ1-4	.	12	TGCGCCAACAGCTTGAATGATGAAAAACTGTTTTTT	CANSLNDEKLFF
TRBV7-9	medium-sized	TRBJ2-2	.	14	TGTGCCAGCAGCCTCAACCTGGGCACCGGGGAGCTGTTTTTT	CASSLNLGTGELFF
TRBV5-1	many	TRBJ1-4	.	15	TGCGCCAGCAGCTTGGAACAGGGAACGGGTGAAAAACTGTTTTTT	CASSLEQGTGEKLFF
TRBV5-5	.	TRBJ1-4	.	15	TGTGCCAGCAGCTTGGACAGATCAACTAATGAAAAACTGTTTTTT	CASSLDRSTNEKLFF
TRBV29-1	many	TRBJ2-7	TRBD1	14	TGCAGCGTTGGGCGACAGGGGCCCCTCGGGGAGCAGTACTTC	CSVGRQGPLGEQYF
TRBV12-3/TRBV12-4	.	TRBJ2-7	TRBD2	15	TGTGCCAGCAGTTATCCGGGGCTAGCGGGAACCGAGCAGTACTTC	CASSYPGLAGTEQYF
TRBV27	.	TRBJ1-6	TRBD1	15	TGTGCCAGCAGTCCCTGGACAGGGTTTGGATCACCCCTCCACTTT	CASSPWTGFGSPLHF
TRBV2	many	TRBJ2-5	.	12	TGTGCCAGCGGGGGGAGCCCGCAGACCCAGTACTTC	CASGGSPQTQYF
TRBV20-1	few	TRBJ2-2	.	11	TGCAGTGCCACCTTCACCGGGGAGCTGTTTTTT	CSATFTGELFF
TRBV10-3	many	TRBJ2-7	.	14	TGTGCCATCAGTGACTTGGTAGACACCTACGAGCAGTACTTC	CAISDLVDTYEQYF
TRBV2	many	TRBJ2-7	.	13	TGTGCCAGCAGCGCAGGGAAGGCGGGCGAGCAGTACTTC	CASSAGKAGEQYF
TRBV7-8	.	TRBJ1-5	.	16	TGTGCCAGCAGCTCTCTACCGGGACCGAGGAATCAGCCCCAGCATTTT	CASSSLPGPRNQPQHF
TRBV2	few	TRBJ2-5	.	16	TGTGCCAGCAGTGTAAAGGTCCTCCGGATTGGAGAGACCCAGTACTTC	CASSVKVLRIGETQYF
TRBV24-1	.	TRBJ2-2	.	14	TGTGCCACCGAAGGGGTAGCGAACACCGGGGAGCTGTTTTTT	CATEGVANTGELFF
TRBV29-1	.	TRBJ1-1	.	13	TGCAGTGCCAACGGGGGCGCGGACACTGAAGCTTTCTTT	CSANGGADTEAFF
TRBV4-1	.	TRBJ1-6	.	16	TGCGCCAGCAGTATGACCCCCGGGGGGGCGAATTCACCCCTCCACTTT	CASSMTPGGANSPLHF
TRBV20-1	.	TRBJ2-7	TRBD1	14	TGCAGTGCTAGAGATAGGGACAGGACCTACGAGCAGTACTTC	CSARDRDRTYEQYF
TRBV12-3/TRBV12-4	few	TRBJ1-1	.	14	TGTGCCAGCAGTTGGGGACACACGAACACTGAAGCTTTCTTT	CASSWGHTNTEAFF